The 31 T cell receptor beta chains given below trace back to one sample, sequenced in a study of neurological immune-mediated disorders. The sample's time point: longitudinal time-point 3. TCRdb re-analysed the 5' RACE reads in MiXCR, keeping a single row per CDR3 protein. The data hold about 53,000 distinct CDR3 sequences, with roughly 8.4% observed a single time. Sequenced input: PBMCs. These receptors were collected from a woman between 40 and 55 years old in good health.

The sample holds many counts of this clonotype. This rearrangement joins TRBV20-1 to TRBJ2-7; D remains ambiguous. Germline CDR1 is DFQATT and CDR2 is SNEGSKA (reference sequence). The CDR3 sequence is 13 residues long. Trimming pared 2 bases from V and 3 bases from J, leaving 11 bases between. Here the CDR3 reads CSARYLGDYEQYF. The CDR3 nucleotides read TGCAGTGCTAGATATCTCGGCGACTACGAGCAGTACTTC.

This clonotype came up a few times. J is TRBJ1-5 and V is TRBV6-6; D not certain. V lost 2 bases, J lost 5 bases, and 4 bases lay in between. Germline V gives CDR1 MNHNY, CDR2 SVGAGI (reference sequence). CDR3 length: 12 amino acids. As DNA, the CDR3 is TGTGCCAGCAGTTACGGGGATCAGCCCCAGCATTTT. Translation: CASSYGDQPQHF.

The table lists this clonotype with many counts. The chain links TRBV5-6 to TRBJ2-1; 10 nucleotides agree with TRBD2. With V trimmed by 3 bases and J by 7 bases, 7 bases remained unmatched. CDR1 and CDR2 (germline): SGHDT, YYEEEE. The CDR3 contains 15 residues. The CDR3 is CASSSASGSTNEQFF. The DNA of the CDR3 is TGTGCCAGCAGCTCGGCTAGCGGGAGCACGAATGAGCAGTTCTTC.

CDR3 protein: CSARMDYNEQFF. The DNA of the CDR3 is TGCAGCGCTAGAATGGACTACAATGAGCAGTTCTTC. The chain recombines TRBV29-1 with TRBJ2-1; D is unclear. The CDR3 contains 12 residues. Germline values: CDR1 SQVTM, CDR2 ANQGSEA. Trimming left V 7 bases short and J 3 bases short, with 10 bases between.

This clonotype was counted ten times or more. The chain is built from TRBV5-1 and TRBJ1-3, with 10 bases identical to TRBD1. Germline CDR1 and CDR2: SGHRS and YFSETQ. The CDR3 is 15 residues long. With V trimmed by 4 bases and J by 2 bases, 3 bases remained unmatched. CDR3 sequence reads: CASSIDRGPGNTIYF. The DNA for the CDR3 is TGCGCCAGCAGCATCGACAGGGGGCCTGGAAACACCATATATTTT.

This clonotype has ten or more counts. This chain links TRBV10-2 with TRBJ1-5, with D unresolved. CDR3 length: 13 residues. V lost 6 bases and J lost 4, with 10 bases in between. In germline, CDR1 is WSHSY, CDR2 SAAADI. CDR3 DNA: TGCGCCAGCAGACGTAGTTCAAATCAGCCCCAGCATTTT. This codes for CASRRSSNQPQHF.

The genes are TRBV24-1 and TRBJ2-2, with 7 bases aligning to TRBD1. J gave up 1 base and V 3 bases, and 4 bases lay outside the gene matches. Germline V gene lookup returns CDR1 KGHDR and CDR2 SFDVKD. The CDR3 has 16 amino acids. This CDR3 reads CATSDPGTVNTGELFF. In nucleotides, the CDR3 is TGTGCCACCAGTGATCCCGGGACAGTGAACACCGGGGAGCTGTTTTTT.

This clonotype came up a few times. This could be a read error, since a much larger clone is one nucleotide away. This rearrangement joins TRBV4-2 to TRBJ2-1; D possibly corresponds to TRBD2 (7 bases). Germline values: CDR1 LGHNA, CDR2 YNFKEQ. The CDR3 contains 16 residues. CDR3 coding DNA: TGTGCCAGAAGCCCGAAGGGAGGGGGGTGGTACAATGAGCAGTTCTTC. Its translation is CARSPKGGGWYNEQFF.

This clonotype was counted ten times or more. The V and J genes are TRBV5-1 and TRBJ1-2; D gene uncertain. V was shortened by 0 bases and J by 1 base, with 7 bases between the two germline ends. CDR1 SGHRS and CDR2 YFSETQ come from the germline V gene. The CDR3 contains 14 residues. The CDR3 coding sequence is TGCGCCAGCAGCTTGGGGCAGATTAACTATGGCTACACCTTC. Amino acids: CASSLGQINYGYTF.

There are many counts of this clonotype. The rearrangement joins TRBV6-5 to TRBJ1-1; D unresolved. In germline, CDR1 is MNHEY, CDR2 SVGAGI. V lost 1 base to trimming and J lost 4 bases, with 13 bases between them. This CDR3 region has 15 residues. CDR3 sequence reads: CASSYYPARGTEAFF. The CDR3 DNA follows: TGTGCCAGCAGTTACTACCCAGCTCGGGGCACTGAAGCTTTCTTT.

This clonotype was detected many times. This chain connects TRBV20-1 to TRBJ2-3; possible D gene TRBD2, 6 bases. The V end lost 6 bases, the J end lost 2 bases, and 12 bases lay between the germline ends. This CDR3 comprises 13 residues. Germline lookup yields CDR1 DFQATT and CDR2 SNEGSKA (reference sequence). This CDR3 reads CSAPWEDTDTQYF. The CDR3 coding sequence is TGCAGTGCGCCTTGGGAGGACACAGATACGCAGTATTTT.

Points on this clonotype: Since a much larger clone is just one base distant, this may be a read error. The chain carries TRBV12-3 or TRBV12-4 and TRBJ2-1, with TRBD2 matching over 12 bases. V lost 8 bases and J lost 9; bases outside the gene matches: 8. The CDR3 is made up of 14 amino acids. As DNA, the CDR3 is TGTGCCAGCCGGCTAGCGGGAGGGTGGGGTGAGCAGTTCTTC. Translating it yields CASRLAGGWGEQFF.

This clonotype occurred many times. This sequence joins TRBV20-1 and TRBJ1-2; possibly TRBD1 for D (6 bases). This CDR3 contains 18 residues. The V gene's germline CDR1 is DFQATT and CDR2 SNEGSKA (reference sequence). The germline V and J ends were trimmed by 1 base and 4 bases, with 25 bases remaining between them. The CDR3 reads CSARAFSIWGAPFYGYTF. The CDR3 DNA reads TGCAGTGCTAGAGCCTTTTCCATATGGGGGGCACCCTTCTATGGCTACACCTTC.

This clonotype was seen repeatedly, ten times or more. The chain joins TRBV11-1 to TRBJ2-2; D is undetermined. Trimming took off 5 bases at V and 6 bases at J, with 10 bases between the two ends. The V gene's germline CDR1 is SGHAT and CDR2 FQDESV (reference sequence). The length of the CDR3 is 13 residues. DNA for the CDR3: TGTGCCAGCAGCGAGGCTAGATCCGGGGAGCTGTTTTTT. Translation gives CASSEARSGELFF.

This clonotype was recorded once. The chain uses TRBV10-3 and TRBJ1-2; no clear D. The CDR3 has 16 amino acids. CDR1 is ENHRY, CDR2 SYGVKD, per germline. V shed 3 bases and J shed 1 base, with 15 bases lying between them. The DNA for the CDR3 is TGTGCCATCAGTGAAGGGCCAAGAGGGAATAACTATGGCTACACCTTC. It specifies CAISEGPRGNNYGYTF.

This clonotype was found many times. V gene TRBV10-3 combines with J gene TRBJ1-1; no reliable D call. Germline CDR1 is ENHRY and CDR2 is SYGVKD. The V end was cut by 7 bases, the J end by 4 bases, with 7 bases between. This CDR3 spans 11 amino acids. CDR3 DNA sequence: TGTGCCATCAAAGGGCCCACTGAAGCTTTCTTT. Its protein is CAIKGPTEAFF.

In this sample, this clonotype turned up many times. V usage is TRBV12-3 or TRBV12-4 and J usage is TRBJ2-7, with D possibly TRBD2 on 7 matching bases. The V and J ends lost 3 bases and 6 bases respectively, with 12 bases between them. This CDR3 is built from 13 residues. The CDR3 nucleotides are TGTGCCAGCAGTTTCTCGGGGGGCTCCGAGCAGTACTTC. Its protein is CASSFSGGSEQYF.

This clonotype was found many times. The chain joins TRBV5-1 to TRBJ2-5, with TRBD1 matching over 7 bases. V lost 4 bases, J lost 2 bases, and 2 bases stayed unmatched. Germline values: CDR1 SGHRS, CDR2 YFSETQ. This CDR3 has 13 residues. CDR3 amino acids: CASSRDRQETQYF. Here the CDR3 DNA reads TGCGCCAGCAGCCGGGACAGACAAGAGACCCAGTACTTC. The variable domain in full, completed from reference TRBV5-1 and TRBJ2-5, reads KAGVTQTPRYLIKTRGQQVTLSCSPISGHRSVSWYQQTPGQGLQFLFEYFSETQRNKGNFPGRFSGRQFSNSRSEMNVSTLELGDSALYLCASSRDRQETQYFGPGTRLLVL.

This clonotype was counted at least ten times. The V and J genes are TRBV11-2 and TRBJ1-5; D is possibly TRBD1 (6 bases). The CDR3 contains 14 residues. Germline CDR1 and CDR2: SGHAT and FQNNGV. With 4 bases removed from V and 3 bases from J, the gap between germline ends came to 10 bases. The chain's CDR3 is CASSWGGYNQPQHF. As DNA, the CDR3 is TGTGCCAGCAGCTGGGGGGGCTACAATCAGCCCCAGCATTTT.

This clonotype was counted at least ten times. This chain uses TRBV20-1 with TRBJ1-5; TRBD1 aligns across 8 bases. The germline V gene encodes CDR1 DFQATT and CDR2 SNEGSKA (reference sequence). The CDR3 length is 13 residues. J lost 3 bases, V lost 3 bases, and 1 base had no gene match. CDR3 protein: CSARGQVNQPQHF. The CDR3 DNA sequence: TGCAGTGCTAGGGGACAGGTCAATCAGCCCCAGCATTTT.

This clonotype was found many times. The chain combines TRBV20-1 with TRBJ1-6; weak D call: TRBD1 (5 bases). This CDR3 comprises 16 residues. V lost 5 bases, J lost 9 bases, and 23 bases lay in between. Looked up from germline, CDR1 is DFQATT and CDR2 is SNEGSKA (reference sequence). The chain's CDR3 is CSAYRPPGGGGSPLHF. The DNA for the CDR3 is TGCAGTGCTTATCGTCCACCGGGGGGAGGAGGTTCACCCCTCCACTTT.

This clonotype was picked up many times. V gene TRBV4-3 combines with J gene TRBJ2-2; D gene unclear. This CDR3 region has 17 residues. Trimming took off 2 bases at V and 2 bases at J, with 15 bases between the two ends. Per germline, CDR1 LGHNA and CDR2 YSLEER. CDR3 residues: CASSQNRVRGNTGELFF. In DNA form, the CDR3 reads TGCGCCAGCAGCCAAAATCGGGTACGCGGCAACACCGGGGAGCTGTTTTTT.

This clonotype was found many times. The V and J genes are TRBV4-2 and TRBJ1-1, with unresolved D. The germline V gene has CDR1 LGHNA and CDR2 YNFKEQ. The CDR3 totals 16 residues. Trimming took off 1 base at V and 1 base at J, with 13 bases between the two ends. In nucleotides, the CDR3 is TGTGCCAGCAGCCAAGCGTATAAATCCTCGAACACTGAAGCTTTCTTT. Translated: CASSQAYKSSNTEAFF.

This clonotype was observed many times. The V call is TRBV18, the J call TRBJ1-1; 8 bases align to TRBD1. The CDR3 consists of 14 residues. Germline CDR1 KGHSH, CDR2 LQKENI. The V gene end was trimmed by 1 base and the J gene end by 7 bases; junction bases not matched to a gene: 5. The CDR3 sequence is CASSPLKGQGEAFF. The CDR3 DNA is TGTGCCAGCTCACCACTGAAAGGACAGGGTGAAGCTTTCTTT.

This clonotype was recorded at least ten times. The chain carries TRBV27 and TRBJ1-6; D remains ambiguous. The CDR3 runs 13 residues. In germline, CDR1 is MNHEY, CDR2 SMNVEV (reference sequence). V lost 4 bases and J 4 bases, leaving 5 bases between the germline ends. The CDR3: CASSSGYNSPLHF. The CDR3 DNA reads TGTGCCAGCAGTTCCGGTTATAATTCACCCCTCCACTTT.

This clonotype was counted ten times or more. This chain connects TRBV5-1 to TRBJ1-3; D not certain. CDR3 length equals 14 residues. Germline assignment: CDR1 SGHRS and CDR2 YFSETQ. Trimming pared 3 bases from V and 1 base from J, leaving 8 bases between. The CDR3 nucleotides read TGCGCCAGCAGCTCGGACTGGTCTGGAAACACCATATATTTT. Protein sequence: CASSSDWSGNTIYF.

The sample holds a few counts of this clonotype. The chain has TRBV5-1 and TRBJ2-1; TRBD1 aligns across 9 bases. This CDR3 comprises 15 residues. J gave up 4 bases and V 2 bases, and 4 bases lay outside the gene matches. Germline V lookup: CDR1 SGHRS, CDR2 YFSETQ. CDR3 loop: CASSFGTGQYNEQFF. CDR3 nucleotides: TGCGCCAGCAGCTTCGGGACAGGGCAATACAATGAGCAGTTCTTC.

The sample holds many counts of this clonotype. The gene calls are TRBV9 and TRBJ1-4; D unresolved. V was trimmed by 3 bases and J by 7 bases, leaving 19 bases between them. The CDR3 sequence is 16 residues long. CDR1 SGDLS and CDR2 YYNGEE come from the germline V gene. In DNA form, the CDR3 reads TGTGCCAGCAGCGGCCGGTCCCAAGGCATCGGTGAAAAACTGTTTTTT. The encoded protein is CASSGRSQGIGEKLFF.

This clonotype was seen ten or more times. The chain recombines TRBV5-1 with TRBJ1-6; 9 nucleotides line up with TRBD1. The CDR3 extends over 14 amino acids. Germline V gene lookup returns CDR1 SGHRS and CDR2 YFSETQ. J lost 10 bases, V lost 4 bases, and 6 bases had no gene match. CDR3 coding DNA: TGCGCCAGCAGCCCCGGACAGGGGAGGTCACCCCTCCACTTT. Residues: CASSPGQGRSPLHF.

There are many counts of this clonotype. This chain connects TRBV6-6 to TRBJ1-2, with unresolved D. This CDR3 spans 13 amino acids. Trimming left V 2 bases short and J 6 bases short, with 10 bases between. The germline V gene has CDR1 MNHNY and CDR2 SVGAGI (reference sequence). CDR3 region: CASSYKGLHGYTF. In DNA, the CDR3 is TGTGCCAGCAGTTACAAAGGACTCCATGGCTACACCTTC.

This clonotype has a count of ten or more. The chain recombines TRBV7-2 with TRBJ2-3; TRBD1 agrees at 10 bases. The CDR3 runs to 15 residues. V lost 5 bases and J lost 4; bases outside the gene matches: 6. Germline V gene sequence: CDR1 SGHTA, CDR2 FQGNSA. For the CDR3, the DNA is TGTGCCAGCAGCCGTGGACAGGGGGAGGCAGATACGCAGTATTTT. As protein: CASSRGQGEADTQYF.